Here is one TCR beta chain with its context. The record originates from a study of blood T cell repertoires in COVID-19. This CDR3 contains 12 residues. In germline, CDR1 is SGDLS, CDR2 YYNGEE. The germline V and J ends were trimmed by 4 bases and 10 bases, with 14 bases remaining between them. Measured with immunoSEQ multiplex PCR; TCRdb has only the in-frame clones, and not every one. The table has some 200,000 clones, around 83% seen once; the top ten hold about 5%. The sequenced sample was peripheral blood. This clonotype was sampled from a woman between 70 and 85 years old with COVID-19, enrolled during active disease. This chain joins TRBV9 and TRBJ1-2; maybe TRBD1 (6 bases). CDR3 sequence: CASSLMDSHYTF. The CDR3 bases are TGTGCCAGCAGCCTTATGGACAGCCACTACACCTTC.